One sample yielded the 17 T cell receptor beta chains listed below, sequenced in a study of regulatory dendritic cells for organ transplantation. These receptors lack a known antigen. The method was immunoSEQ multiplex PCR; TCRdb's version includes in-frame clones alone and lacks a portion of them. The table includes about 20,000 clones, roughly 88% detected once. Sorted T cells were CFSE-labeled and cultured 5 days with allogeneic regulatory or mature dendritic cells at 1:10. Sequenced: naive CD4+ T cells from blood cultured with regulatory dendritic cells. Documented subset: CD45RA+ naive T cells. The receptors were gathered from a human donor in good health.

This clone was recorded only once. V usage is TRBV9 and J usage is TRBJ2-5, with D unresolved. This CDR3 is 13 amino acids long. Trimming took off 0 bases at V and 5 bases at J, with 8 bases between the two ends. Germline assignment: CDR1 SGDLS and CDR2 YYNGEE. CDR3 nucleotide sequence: TGTGCCAGCAGCGTAGAAACGATTGAGACCCAGTACTTC. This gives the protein CASSVETIETQYF. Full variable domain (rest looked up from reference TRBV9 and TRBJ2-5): DSGVTQTPKHLITATGQRVTLRCSPRSGDLSVYWYQQSLDQGLQFLIQYYNGEERAKGNILERFSAQQFPDLHSELNLSSLELGDSALYFCASSVETIETQYFGPGTRLLVL.

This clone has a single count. The CDR3 spells CASSLGIRELDEQFF. CDR3 nucleotide sequence: TGTGCCAGCAGCCTCGGCATCCGGGAGTTAGATGAGCAGTTCTTC. The chain combines TRBV11-2 with TRBJ2-1, with D possibly TRBD2 on 6 matching bases. This CDR3 comprises 15 residues. Trimming took off 5 bases at V and 8 bases at J, with 19 bases between the two ends. Looked up from germline, CDR1 is SGHAT and CDR2 is FQNNGV. Full variable domain (rest looked up from reference TRBV11-2 and TRBJ2-1): EAGVAQSPRYKIIEKRQSVAFWCNPISGHATLYWYQQILGQGPKLLIQFQNNGVVDDSQLPKDRFSAERLKGVDSTLKIQPAKLEDSAVYLCASSLGIRELDEQFFGPGTRLTVL.

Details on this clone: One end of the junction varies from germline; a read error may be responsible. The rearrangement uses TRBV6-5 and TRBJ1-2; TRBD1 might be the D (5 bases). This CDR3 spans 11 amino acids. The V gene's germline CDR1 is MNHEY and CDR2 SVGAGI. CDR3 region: CASSRDSLCIF. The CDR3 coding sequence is TGTGCCAGCAGCCGGGACTCCCTTTGTATCTTC.

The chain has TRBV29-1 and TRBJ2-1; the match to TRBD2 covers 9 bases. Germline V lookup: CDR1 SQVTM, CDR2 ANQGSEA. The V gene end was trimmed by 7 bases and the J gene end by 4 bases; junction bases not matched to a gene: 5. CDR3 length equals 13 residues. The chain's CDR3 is CSAPAGGYNEQFF. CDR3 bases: TGCAGCGCCCCGGCGGGGGGGTACAATGAGCAGTTCTTC.

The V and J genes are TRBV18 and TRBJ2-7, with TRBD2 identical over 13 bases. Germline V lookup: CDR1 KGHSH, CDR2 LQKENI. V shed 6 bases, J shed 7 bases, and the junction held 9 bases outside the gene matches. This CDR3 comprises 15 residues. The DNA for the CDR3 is TGTGCCAGCTCCGCGGGGACTAGCGGGGCGGGGGAGCAGTACTTC. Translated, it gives CASSAGTSGAGEQYF.

The CDR3 sequence is CASSPLPRPGVGEQYF. DNA for the CDR3: TGTGCCAGCAGCCCCCTACCCCGCCCAGGGGTGGGCGAGCAGTACTTC. J is TRBJ2-7 and V is TRBV27, with TRBD1 as a possible D gene (6 bases). V was pared by 6 bases and J by 6 bases, with 24 bases between. The germline CDR1 and CDR2 sequences are MNHEY and SMNVEV (reference sequence). This CDR3 region has 16 residues.

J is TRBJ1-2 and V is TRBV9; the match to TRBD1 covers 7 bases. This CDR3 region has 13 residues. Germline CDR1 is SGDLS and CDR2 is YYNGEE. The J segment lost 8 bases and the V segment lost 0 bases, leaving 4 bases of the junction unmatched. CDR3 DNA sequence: TGTGCCAGCAGCGTAGAACAGGGGTACGGCTACACCTTC. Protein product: CASSVEQGYGYTF.

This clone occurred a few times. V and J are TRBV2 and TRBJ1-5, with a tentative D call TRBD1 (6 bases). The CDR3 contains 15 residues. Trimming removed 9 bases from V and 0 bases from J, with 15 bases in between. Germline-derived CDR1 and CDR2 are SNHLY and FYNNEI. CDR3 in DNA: TGTGCCAGTAGCCGGACAGCTAATAGCAATCAGCCCCAGCATTTT. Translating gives CASSRTANSNQPQHF. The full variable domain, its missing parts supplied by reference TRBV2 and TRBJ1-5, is EPEVTQTPSHQVTQMGQEVILRCVPISNHLYFYWYRQILGQKVEFLVSFYNNEISEKSEIFDDQFSVERPDGSNFTLKIRSTKLEDSAMYFCASSRTANSNQPQHFGDGTRLSIL.

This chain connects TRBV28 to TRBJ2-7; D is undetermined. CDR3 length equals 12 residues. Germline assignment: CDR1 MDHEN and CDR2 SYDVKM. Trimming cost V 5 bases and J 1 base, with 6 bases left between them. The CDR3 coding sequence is TGTGCCAGCAGTGTCGGGTCCTACGAGCAGTACTTC. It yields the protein CASSVGSYEQYF. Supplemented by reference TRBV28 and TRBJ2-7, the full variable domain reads DVKVTQSSRYLVKRTGEKVFLECVQDMDHENMFWYRQDPGLGLRLIYFSYDVKMKEKGDIPEGYSVSREKKERFSLILESASTNQTSMYLCASSVGSYEQYFGPGTRLTVT.

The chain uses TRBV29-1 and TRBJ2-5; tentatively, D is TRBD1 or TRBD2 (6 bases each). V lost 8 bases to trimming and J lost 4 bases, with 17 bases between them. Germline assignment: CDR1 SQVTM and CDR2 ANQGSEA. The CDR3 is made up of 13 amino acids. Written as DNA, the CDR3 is TGCAGCATTCCGGGGGTCAGGGGAGAGACCCAGTACTTC. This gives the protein CSIPGVRGETQYF.

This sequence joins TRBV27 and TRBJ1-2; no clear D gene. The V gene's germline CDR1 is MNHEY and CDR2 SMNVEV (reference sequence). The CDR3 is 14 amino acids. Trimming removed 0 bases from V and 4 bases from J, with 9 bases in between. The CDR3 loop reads CASSLSNHRYGYTF. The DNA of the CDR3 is TGTGCCAGCAGTTTATCGAACCACCGCTATGGCTACACCTTC.

This CDR3 is CASKWPGGRTGELFF. Written as DNA, the CDR3 is TGTGCCAGCAAGTGGCCAGGGGGACGCACCGGGGAGCTGTTTTTT. This chain links TRBV28 with TRBJ2-2; 7 bases align to TRBD1. Trimming at V came to 7 bases and at J to 4 bases, leaving 9 bases not matched to a gene. This CDR3 contains 15 residues. Germline V CDR1 and CDR2: MDHEN, SYDVKM.

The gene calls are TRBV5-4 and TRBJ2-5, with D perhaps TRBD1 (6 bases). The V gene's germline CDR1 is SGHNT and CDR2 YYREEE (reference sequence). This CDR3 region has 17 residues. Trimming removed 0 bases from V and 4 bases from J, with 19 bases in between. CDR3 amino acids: CASSLGPIGSRGETQYF. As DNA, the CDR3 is TGTGCCAGCAGCTTGGGCCCCATCGGGTCCAGGGGAGAGACCCAGTACTTC.

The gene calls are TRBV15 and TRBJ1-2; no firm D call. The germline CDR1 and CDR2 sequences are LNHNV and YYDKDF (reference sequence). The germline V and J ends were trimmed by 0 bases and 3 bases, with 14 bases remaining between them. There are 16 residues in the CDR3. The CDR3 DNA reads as TGTGCCACCAGCAGAGATCTCCGTCCCGGTTACTATGGCTACACCTTC. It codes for CATSRDLRPGYYGYTF.

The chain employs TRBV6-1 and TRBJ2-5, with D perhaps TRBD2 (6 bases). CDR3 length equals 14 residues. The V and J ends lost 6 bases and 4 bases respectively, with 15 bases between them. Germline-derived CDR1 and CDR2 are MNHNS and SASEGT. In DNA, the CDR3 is TGTGCCAGCAGGGAGGGCCGGGAGAGAGAGACCCAGTACTTC. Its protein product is CASREGRERETQYF.

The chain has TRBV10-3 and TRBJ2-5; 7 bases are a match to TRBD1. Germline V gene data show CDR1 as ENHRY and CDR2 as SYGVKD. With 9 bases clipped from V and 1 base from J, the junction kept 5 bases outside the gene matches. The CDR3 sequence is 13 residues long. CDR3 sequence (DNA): TGTGCCATGAAGGGACAGTTCCAAGAGACCCAGTACTTC. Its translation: CAMKGQFQETQYF.

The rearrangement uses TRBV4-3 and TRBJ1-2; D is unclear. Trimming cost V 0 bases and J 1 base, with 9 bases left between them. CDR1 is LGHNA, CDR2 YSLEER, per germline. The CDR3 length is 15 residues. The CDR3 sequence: CASSQERGYNYGYTF. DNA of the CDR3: TGCGCCAGCAGCCAAGAACGAGGGTATAACTATGGCTACACCTTC.